The 18 T cell receptor beta chains given below trace back to one sample, sequenced in a study of blood T cell repertoires in COVID-19. Sequencing was performed with immunoSEQ multiplex PCR; in TCRdb, only in-frame clones are kept and a portion is missing. Counted here are tens of thousands of clones, around 90% occurring once; the ten biggest clones make up 5% to 7%. What was sequenced was peripheral blood. These TCRs come from a human donor in a cohort sampled during active COVID-19.

The chain is built from TRBV5-1 and TRBJ2-5; 7 bases align to TRBD1. Trimming removed 0 bases from V and 7 bases from J; junction bases left unmatched: 6. The CDR3 sequence is 14 residues long. CDR1 is SGHRS and CDR2 is YFSETQ in the germline V gene. CDR3 coding DNA: TGCGCCAGCAGCTTGGAGAGACAGGGCGCGACCCAGTACTTC. It encodes CASSLERQGATQYF.

V is TRBV4-2 and J is TRBJ2-1, with 11 bases matching TRBD2. The CDR3 is 16 residues long. Unmatched junction bases numbered 8, after V lost 4 bases and J lost 6 bases. Germline CDR1 and CDR2: LGHNA and YNFKEQ. In DNA form, the CDR3 reads TGTGCCAGCAGCCGGGAGACTAGCGGGGTTTTCAATGAGCAGTTCTTC. The encoded protein is CASSRETSGVFNEQFF.

The chain employs TRBV19 and TRBJ1-3; possibly TRBD1 for D (5 bases). Germline V gives CDR1 LNHDA, CDR2 SQIVND (reference sequence). The CDR3 has 13 amino acids. Trimming took 10 bases from V and 1 from J, leaving 11 bases between them. In nucleotides, the CDR3 is TGTGCCACGACAGCAGGGTCTGGAAACACCATATATTTT. It encodes CATTAGSGNTIYF.

The genes are TRBV30 and TRBJ1-5, with a weak D call TRBD1 (5 bases). Germline lookup yields CDR1 GTSNPN and CDR2 SVGIG (reference sequence). The CDR3 runs 15 residues. V shed 0 bases and J shed 3 bases, with 12 bases lying between them. CDR3 loop: CAWSVTGLNNQPQHF. The CDR3 DNA reads TGTGCCTGGAGTGTGACGGGACTGAACAATCAGCCCCAGCATTTT. Variable domain in full (rest from reference TRBV30 and TRBJ1-5): SQTIHQWPATLVQPVGSPLSLECTVEGTSNPNLYWYRQAAGRGLQLLFYSVGIGQISSEVPQNLSASRPQDRQFILSSKKLLLSDSGFYLCAWSVTGLNNQPQHFGDGTRLSIL.

The V gene is TRBV5-1, the J gene TRBJ2-7, with TRBD2 as a possible D gene (6 bases). The CDR3 has 14 amino acids. V lost 3 bases, J lost 0 bases, and 10 bases lay in between. From germline, CDR1 is SGHRS and CDR2 YFSETQ. In DNA, the CDR3 is TGCGCCAGCAGCTGGGGAGGCGTCTCCTACGAGCAGTACTTC. It translates to CASSWGGVSYEQYF.

This chain connects TRBV6-6 to TRBJ1-1, with TRBD1 matching 8 bases. V shed 6 bases and J 1 base; nucleotides not matched to a gene: 4. Germline V CDR1 and CDR2: MNHNY, SVGAGI (reference sequence). The CDR3 sequence is 14 residues long. CDR3 protein: CASRDGQGNTEAFF. CDR3 bases: TGTGCCAGCAGGGACGGACAGGGGAACACTGAAGCTTTCTTT.

The V call is TRBV24-1, the J call TRBJ2-1; the D gene is possibly TRBD1 (6 bases). Germline lookup yields CDR1 KGHDR and CDR2 SFDVKD. Trimming removed 2 bases at V and 3 bases at J, with 13 bases between. This CDR3 comprises 16 residues. The CDR3 loop is CATSDSRDKNYNEQFF. The DNA for the CDR3 is TGTGCCACCAGTGATTCCCGGGACAAGAACTACAATGAGCAGTTCTTC.

This sequence joins TRBV7-9 and TRBJ2-1, with 9 nucleotides matching TRBD2. The CDR3 consists of 16 residues. Trimming at V came to 3 bases and at J to 9 bases, leaving 12 bases not matched to a gene. CDR1 is SEHNR and CDR2 is FQNEAQ in the germline V gene (reference sequence). CDR3 sequence reads: CASSFSGSAGLGEQFF. The CDR3 coding sequence is TGTGCCAGCAGCTTTAGCGGGAGCGCCGGTTTGGGTGAGCAGTTCTTC.

The sample holds one count of this clone. The CDR3 is CASSLSVASSGGNSYNEQFF. CDR3 sequence (DNA): TGTGCCAGCAGCTTATCTGTAGCGTCCAGCGGGGGGAACTCCTACAATGAGCAGTTCTTC. The genes are TRBV7-3 and TRBJ2-1, with 9 bases that match TRBD2. The CDR3 consists of 20 residues. CDR1 SGHTA and CDR2 FQGTGA come from the germline V gene. V lost 2 bases to trimming and J lost 0 bases; unmatched junction nucleotides: 14.

The CDR3 nucleotides read TGTGCCAGCAGCCCTTGGGGGGGCACCTACGAGCAGTACTTC. Amino acid sequence: CASSPWGGTYEQYF. The V gene is TRBV5-6, the J gene TRBJ2-7; D perhaps matches TRBD2 (7 bases). The CDR3 is made up of 14 amino acids. Germline loops: CDR1 SGHDT, CDR2 YYEEEE. V was shortened by 4 bases and J by 2 bases, with 13 bases between the two germline ends.

The chain employs TRBV28 and TRBJ2-7; the D gene is possibly TRBD1 (6 bases). Deletions cut 7 bases from V and 2 bases from J, with 15 bases between. The CDR3 totals 14 residues. CDR1 is MDHEN and CDR2 is SYDVKM in the germline V gene. CDR3 sequence reads: CASTRQDLAYEQYF. CDR3 DNA: TGTGCCAGCACCAGACAGGACTTGGCCTACGAGCAGTACTTC.

V and J are TRBV2 and TRBJ1-5, with D maybe TRBD1 (6 bases). V lost 4 bases, J lost 3 bases, and 10 bases lay in between. The germline gives CDR1 SNHLY, CDR2 FYNNEI. The CDR3 covers 14 residues. The CDR3 loop is CASSGQASNQPQHF. The CDR3 nucleotides read TGTGCCAGCAGTGGACAGGCGTCCAATCAGCCCCAGCATTTT.

In DNA, the CDR3 is TGTGCCAGCATCGTAGAGGGGAGGGTTGGGGCCAACGTCCTGACTTTC. It encodes CASIVEGRVGANVLTF. The chain is built from TRBV7-9 and TRBJ2-6; TRBD2 matches at 7 bases. The V and J ends lost 7 bases and 3 bases, in that order; junction bases with no gene match: 9. The length of the CDR3 is 16 residues. CDR1 is SEHNR, CDR2 FQNEAQ, per germline (reference sequence).

The chain carries TRBV30 and TRBJ1-2; D unclear. With 3 bases removed from V and 3 bases from J, the gap between germline ends came to 17 bases. Germline assignment: CDR1 GTSNPN and CDR2 SVGIG (reference sequence). The CDR3 is made up of 15 amino acids. The CDR3 spells CAWRRLKRYYYGYTF. CDR3 nucleotide sequence: TGTGCCTGGAGACGATTAAAGAGATACTACTATGGCTACACCTTC. Filled out from reference TRBV30 and TRBJ1-2, the complete variable domain reads SQTIHQWPATLVQPVGSPLSLECTVEGTSNPNLYWYRQAAGRGLQLLFYSVGIGQISSEVPQNLSASRPQDRQFILSSKKLLLSDSGFYLCAWRRLKRYYYGYTFGSGTRLTVV.

This sequence joins TRBV4-3 and TRBJ1-5; D is unresolved. This CDR3 has 13 residues. Trimming cost V 0 bases and J 6 bases, with 6 bases left between them. From germline, CDR1 is LGHNA and CDR2 YSLEER. The CDR3 DNA follows: TGCGCCAGCAGCCAAGATCGAGGTCAGCCCCAGCATTTT. Translating it yields CASSQDRGQPQHF.

This chain connects TRBV24-1 to TRBJ1-3; no reliable D call. Trimming took 9 bases from V and 2 from J, leaving 13 bases between them. Germline assignment: CDR1 KGHDR and CDR2 SFDVKD. There are 14 residues in the CDR3. CDR3 loop: CATVPGKAGNTIYF. CDR3 in DNA: TGTGCCACCGTTCCGGGGAAGGCTGGAAACACCATATATTTT.

The chain recombines TRBV19 with TRBJ1-2; a weak D match, TRBD1 (6 bases). Trimming removed 5 bases at V and 4 bases at J, with 20 bases between. The CDR3 runs 16 residues. Germline V lookup: CDR1 LNHDA, CDR2 SQIVND (reference sequence). The CDR3 coding sequence is TGTGCCAGTAGTGTAGGGGACACTACTGTTACCTATGGCTACACCTTC. This encodes CASSVGDTTVTYGYTF. The full variable domain, with the rest looked up from reference TRBV19 and TRBJ1-2, is DGGITQSPKYLFRKEGQNVTLSCEQNLNHDAMYWYRQDPGQGLRLIYYSQIVNDFQKGDIAEGYSVSREKKESFPLTVTSAQKNPTAFYLCASSVGDTTVTYGYTFGSGTRLTVV.

The rearrangement joins TRBV21-1 to TRBJ2-5; the table's D call, TRBD2, has no DNA check behind it. TRBV21-1 is recorded as a pseudogene. The CDR3 loop spans 15 amino acids. The CDR3, as DNA: TGTGCCAGCAGCAAAGGACTAGCGGTAACGGGGACCCAGTACTTC. Translating gives CASSKGLAVTGTQYF.